The 5 T cell receptor beta chains below were found in one sample sequenced in a study of shared clonotypes between healthy human individuals. Here immunoSEQ multiplex PCR was the method, and the copy in TCRdb shows in-frame clones only, minus some. This sample has about 1.5 million clones, with 95% to 99% found just once. Sequenced material: naive CD4+ T cells sorted from blood. Subset in this sample: CD45RA+ positively selected. The source of these receptors is a man aged 30 to 39 in good health.

This clone was detected once. The gene calls are TRBV10-3 and TRBJ2-5; the D gene is possibly TRBD1 (5 bases). Trimming removed 0 bases at V and 4 bases at J, with 9 bases between. Germline lookup yields CDR1 ENHRY and CDR2 SYGVKD. CDR3 length: 14 amino acids. Here the CDR3 reads CAISESGAGETQYF. CDR3 coding DNA: TGTGCCATCAGTGAGTCTGGGGCTGGAGAGACCCAGTACTTC.

V and J are TRBV20-1 and TRBJ2-4; the D gene is possibly TRBD2 (5 bases). The V gene lost 6 bases and the J gene lost 5 bases, with 8 bases spanning the gap. Germline V CDR1 and CDR2: DFQATT, SNEGSKA (reference sequence). This CDR3 contains 11 residues. The CDR3 region has the DNA TGCAGTGCCCGCGGGCAAAACATTCAGTACTTC. Amino acids: CSARGQNIQYF.

The V gene is TRBV7-2, the J gene TRBJ2-2; D remains unclear. The V and J ends lost 5 bases and 7 bases respectively, with 14 bases between them. From germline, CDR1 is SGHTA and CDR2 FQGNSA. CDR3 length: 14 amino acids. CDR3 DNA sequence: TGTGCCAGCAGCCCAACACATTGGAGCGGGGAGCTGTTTTTT. This sequence encodes CASSPTHWSGELFF.

The chain uses TRBV4-1 and TRBJ1-4; no clear D. This CDR3 region has 14 residues. Trimming took 1 base from V and 7 from J, leaving 10 bases between them. Looked up from germline, CDR1 is MGHRA and CDR2 is YSYEKL. The CDR3 sequence: CASSQGSLGEKLFF. The CDR3 DNA follows: TGCGCCAGCAGCCAAGGATCGTTGGGTGAAAAACTGTTTTTT.

This clone appeared a single time. CDR3 coding DNA: TGTGCCAGCACCAGACCGGGACAATACAATGAGCAGTTCTTC. Amino acid sequence: CASTRPGQYNEQFF. The gene calls are TRBV25-1 and TRBJ2-1, with TRBD1 as a possible D gene (6 bases). The CDR3 contains 14 residues. V dropped 7 bases and J dropped 4 bases, with 14 bases sitting between them. CDR1 is MGHDK, CDR2 SYGVNS, per germline.